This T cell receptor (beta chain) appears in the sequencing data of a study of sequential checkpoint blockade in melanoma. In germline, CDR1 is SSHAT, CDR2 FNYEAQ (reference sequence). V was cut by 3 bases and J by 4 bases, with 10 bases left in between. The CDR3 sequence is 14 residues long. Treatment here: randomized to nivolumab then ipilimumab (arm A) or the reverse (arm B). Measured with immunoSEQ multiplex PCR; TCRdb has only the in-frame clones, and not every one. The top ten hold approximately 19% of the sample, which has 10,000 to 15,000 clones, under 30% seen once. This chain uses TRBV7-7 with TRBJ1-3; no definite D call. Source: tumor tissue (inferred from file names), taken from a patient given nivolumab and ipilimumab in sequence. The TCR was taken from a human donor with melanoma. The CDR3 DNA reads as TGTGCCAGCAGCTTGGGAGGCAGCGGAAACACCATATATTTT. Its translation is CASSLGGSGNTIYF.